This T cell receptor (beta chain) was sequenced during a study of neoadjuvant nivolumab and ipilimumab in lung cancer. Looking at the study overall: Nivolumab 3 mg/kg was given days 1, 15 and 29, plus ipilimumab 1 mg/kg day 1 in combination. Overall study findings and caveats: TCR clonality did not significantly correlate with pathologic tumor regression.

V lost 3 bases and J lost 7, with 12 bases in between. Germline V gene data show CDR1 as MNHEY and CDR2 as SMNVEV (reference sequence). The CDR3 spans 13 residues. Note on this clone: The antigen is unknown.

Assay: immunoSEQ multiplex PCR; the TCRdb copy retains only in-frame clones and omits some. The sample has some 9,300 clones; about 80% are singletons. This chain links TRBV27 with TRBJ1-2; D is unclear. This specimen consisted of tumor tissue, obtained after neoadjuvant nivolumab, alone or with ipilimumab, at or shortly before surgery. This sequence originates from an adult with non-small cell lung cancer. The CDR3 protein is CASSFSDSRGYTF. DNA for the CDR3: TGTGCCAGCAGTTTCTCAGATTCTCGTGGCTACACCTTC.